This T cell receptor beta chain stems from a study of blood T cell repertoires in COVID-19. Study background: Among Cohort 3 donors, those recovered had two negative PCRs, clearance, or symptom resolution. PBMCs, B-cell-depleted T cells, or T cells were the source of the cDNA or gDNA that made up the material.

Residents of around 24 US areas, aged about 18 to 89 years, made up the participants. V shed 6 bases, J shed 1 base, and the junction held 8 bases outside the gene matches. CDR1 and CDR2 from the germline V gene are MDHEN and SYDVKM. This CDR3 comprises 16 residues. Produced via immunoSEQ multiplex PCR; TCRdb's table is partial and in-frame only. Of roughly 200,000 clones detected, around 90% appear once; the ten largest clones hold roughly 7.1%. This sequence was found in a man aged 25 to 40 in a cohort exposed to, infected with or recovered from COVID-19 (not recorded which). V and J are TRBV28 and TRBJ2-1; TRBD1 matches 8 bases. The sequencing sample was made of PBMCs or T cells enriched from blood (not recorded which). The CDR3 sequence is CASSSGGRRSYNEQFF. The CDR3 coding sequence is TGTGCCAGCAGCTCAGGGGGCAGGAGGTCCTACAATGAGCAGTTCTTC.